Listed below are T cell receptor beta chains from one sample, sequenced in a study of cytomegalovirus exposure and HLA in healthy donors. Assay: immunoSEQ multiplex PCR; the TCRdb copy retains only in-frame clones and omits some. The table has roughly 180,000 clones, roughly 80% seen once. Source material: PBMCs. These receptors all come from a man between 35 and 55 years old in good health and CMV-seronegative. Both conserved end residues are part of each CDR3. The D gene is left open where the match is weak. Size tells how often a clone was seen (once, few, many) or the class of an expanded clone, and some rows leave it out.

d_call | clone_size | j_call | cdr3_length | v_call | cdr3_aa | cdr3_nt
TRBD1 | NA | TRBJ1-1 | 15 | TRBV18 | CASSPRQGNTLEAFF | TGTGCCAGCTCACCTCGACAGGGCAATACTCTTGAAGCTTTCTTT
NA | NA | TRBJ2-1 | 17 | TRBV7-2 | CASSVEQGRALYNEQFF | TGTGCCAGCAGCGTCGAACAGGGAAGGGCCTTATACAATGAGCAGTTCTTC
NA | NA | TRBJ1-1 | 11 | TRBV6-1 | CASDRRDEAFF | TGTGCCAGCGACCGACGGGATGAAGCTTTCTTT
NA | NA | TRBJ2-1 | 15 | TRBV6-6 | CASSYSRLEDAEQFF | TGTGCCAGCAGTTACTCGAGACTAGAGGATGCTGAGCAGTTCTTC
NA | few | TRBJ2-7 | 11 | TRBV6-6 | CASSYQYEQYF | TGTGCCAGCAGTTACCAGTACGAGCAGTACTTC
TRBD2 | NA | TRBJ2-2 | 15 | TRBV6-1 | CASSALAGGSGELFF | TGTGCCAGCAGTGCGCTAGCGGGGGGGTCCGGGGAGCTGTTTTTT
NA | NA | TRBJ2-7 | 11 | TRBV30 | CAWALSYEQYF | TGTGCCTGGGCGTTGAGCTACGAGCAGTACTTC
TRBD2 | NA | TRBJ2-3 | 18 | TRBV18 | CASSPPGVAGPGMDTQYF | TGTGCCAGCTCACCACCAGGGGTAGCGGGGCCGGGTATGGATACGCAGTATTTT
NA | NA | TRBJ1-1 | 14 | TRBV9 | CASSVRGSDTEAFF | TGTGCCAGCAGCGTACGGGGGTCGGACACTGAAGCTTTCTTT
TRBD1 | once | TRBJ2-1 | 11 | TRBV20-1 | CSARRTGGQFF | TGCAGTGCTAGGCGGACAGGGGGGCAGTTCTTC
TRBD1 | NA | TRBJ2-2 | 15 | TRBV28 | CASSLPTGGTGELFF | TGTGCCAGCAGTTTGCCGACAGGGGGCACCGGGGAGCTGTTTTTT
NA | NA | TRBJ1-1 | 11 | TRBV20-1 | CSAFLNTEAFF | TGCAGTGCCTTCCTTAACACTGAAGCTTTCTTT
NA | NA | TRBJ2-7 | 14 | TRBV9 | CASSGEFDPYEQYF | TGTGCCAGCAGCGGTGAGTTCGATCCATACGAGCAGTACTTC
NA | NA | TRBJ2-1 | 19 | TRBV12-2 | CASRLATGLNGLRGDEQFF | TGTGCAAGTCGCTTAGCGACAGGGCTCAATGGACTGAGAGGCGATGAGCAGTTCTTC
NA | once | TRBJ1-1 | 14 | TRBV2 | CASSDIGRETEAFF | TGTGCCAGCAGCGATATAGGTAGGGAGACTGAAGCTTTCTTT
NA | NA | TRBJ1-1 | 18 | TRBV4-2 | CASSQIPRASPPDTEAFF | TGTGCCAGCAGCCAAATACCGAGGGCCTCTCCTCCCGACACTGAAGCTTTCTTT
TRBD1 | NA | TRBJ1-5 | 16 | TRBV28 | CASSPAGQGINQPQHF | TGTGCCAGCAGTCCTGCGGGACAGGGGATCAATCAGCCCCAGCATTTT
NA | once | TRBJ1-1 | 14 | TRBV6-1 | CASSAGTGNTEAFF | TGTGCCAGCAGTGCGGGTACAGGGAACACTGAAGCTTTCTTT
NA | NA | TRBJ2-7 | 14 | TRBV29-1 | CSVSLYTIGSEQYF | TGCAGCGTGAGCCTCTATACGATAGGGAGCGAGCAGTACTTC
TRBD2 | NA | TRBJ2-7 | 16 | TRBV6-1 | CASSEPLAGGRYEQYF | TGTGCCAGCAGTGAACCACTAGCGGGAGGGAGGTACGAGCAGTACTTC
NA | NA | TRBJ2-3 | 13 | TRBV29-1 | CSVDSRSTDTQYF | TGCAGCGTTGATTCCCGTAGCACAGATACGCAGTATTTT
NA | NA | TRBJ2-7 | 17 | TRBV18 | CASSPPIGSPSTYEQYF | TGTGCCAGCTCACCACCGATCGGGTCGCCCTCAACCTACGAGCAGTACTTC
NA | NA | TRBJ2-7 | 15 | TRBV4-2 | CASSQAGGTIYEQYF | TGTGCCAGCAGCCAAGCAGGCGGGACCATCTACGAGCAGTACTTC